What follows is one T cell receptor beta chain and its context. This record belongs to a study of blood T cell repertoires in COVID-19. With 6 bases clipped from V and 0 bases from J, the junction kept 7 bases outside the gene matches. Germline CDR1 SQVTM, CDR2 ANQGSEA. CDR3 length: 15 residues. Those who participated ranged in age from roughly 18 to 90 years and resided in around 22 US areas. Two negative PCRs, clearance, or symptom resolution had been documented for recovered Cohort 3 donors. Authors' data handling: The assay estimated nucleated cells by amplifying reference gene primers. The protocol was immunoSEQ multiplex PCR, while the TCRdb copy is restricted to in-frame clones and leaves out a portion. V, J and clone size derive from that table, while D and trimming were established from the DNA sequence. Here the sample spans 200,000 or so clones, roughly nine tenths being singletons.

Sequencing was done on a sample of PBMCs or T cells enriched from blood (not recorded which). This sequence originates from a woman in her 30s who had recovered from COVID-19. The chain has TRBV29-1 and TRBJ1-2; 10 bases are a match to TRBD1. CDR3 bases: TGCAGCGTAGAGGACAGGGGGTCCGCTAACTATGGCTACACCTTC. Translated, it gives CSVEDRGSANYGYTF.